The 25 T cell receptor beta chains reported below all come from one sample, sequenced in a study of T cells in Graves' hyperthyroidism and ophthalmopathy. Researchers amplified the TCR beta CDR3 regions from RNA transcripts. Using the HTBI primer set, a first-round RT-PCR was run on the TCR CDR3. TCRdb reanalysed the multiplex PCR reads using MiXCR and keeps one entry per CDR3 protein. The table has 700,000 to 950,000 distinct CDR3 sequences, roughly 32% seen once. The sequencing sample was made of blood. These receptors all stem from a woman aged 35 to 49 with Graves' hyperthyroidism.

A remark on this clonotype: Just one base apart from a much larger clone, this may be a read error. The chain employs TRBV24-1 and TRBJ2-7, with TRBD1 as a possible D gene (6 bases). CDR1 is KGHDR and CDR2 is SFDVKD in the germline V gene. Trimming removed 3 bases from V and 2 bases from J, with 13 bases in between. The CDR3 contains 15 residues. This chain's CDR3 is CATSDRAGEPYEQYF. CDR3 coding DNA: TGTGCCACCAGTGATAGAGCAGGGGAACCCTACGAGCAGTACTTC.

V and J are TRBV27 and TRBJ2-7; TRBD1 might be the D (5 bases). The CDR3 runs to 15 residues. The V and J ends lost 5 bases and 2 bases respectively, with 16 bases between them. CDR1 is MNHEY, CDR2 SMNVEV, per germline (reference sequence). The CDR3 nucleotides are TGTGCCAGCAGTCCGACTGGGGTGGGGCCCTACGAGCAGTACTTC. Translated, it gives CASSPTGVGPYEQYF.

This clonotype turned up a few times. The J gene is TRBJ1-5, the V gene TRBV19; D gene ambiguous. The CDR3 extends over 16 amino acids. V was cut by 4 bases and J by 2 bases, with 15 bases left in between. In germline, CDR1 is LNHDA, CDR2 SQIVND (reference sequence). The CDR3 is CASSNLRVTGNQPQHF. For the CDR3, the DNA is TGTGCCAGTAGTAATTTGAGGGTCACGGGCAATCAGCCCCAGCATTTT.

The chain uses TRBV10-3 and TRBJ1-6; no clear D. CDR3 length: 12 residues. V gave up 10 bases and J gave up 9 bases, with 13 bases separating them. The germline V gene has CDR1 ENHRY and CDR2 SYGVKD. The CDR3 is CATAELSSPLHF. CDR3 DNA: TGTGCCACCGCAGAGTTAAGTTCACCCCTCCACTTT.

This clonotype came up a few times. The chain carries TRBV12-3 or TRBV12-4 and TRBJ2-7, with 10 bases matching TRBD2. This CDR3 spans 14 amino acids. Germline trimming cut 6 bases from V and 5 bases from J; bases unmatched to any gene: 7. This CDR3 is CASRASGSSNEQYF. CDR3 DNA sequence: TGTGCCAGCAGGGCTAGCGGGAGTTCTAACGAGCAGTACTTC.

In this sample, this clonotype turned up a few times. The gene calls are TRBV5-6 and TRBJ2-2; a weak D match, TRBD1 (6 bases). The length of the CDR3 is 17 residues. V was trimmed by 4 bases and J by 4 bases, leaving 20 bases between them. Per the germline V gene, CDR1 is SGHDT and CDR2 is YYEEEE. CDR3 sequence (DNA): TGTGCCAGCAGCCTCGGTACAGGGTCTAGAGGCACCGGGGAGCTGTTTTTT. Encoded protein: CASSLGTGSRGTGELFF. Supplemented by reference TRBV5-6 and TRBJ2-2, the full variable domain reads DAGVTQSPTHLIKTRGQQVTLRCSPKSGHDTVSWYQQALGQGPQFIFQYYEEEERQRGNFPDRFSGHQFPNYSSELNVNALLLGDSALYLCASSLGTGSRGTGELFFGEGSRLTVL.

The chain joins TRBV5-1 to TRBJ2-7; D perhaps matches TRBD2 (6 bases). Matching the DNA end better, TRBJ2-4 makes the J call doubtful. The CDR3 consists of 11 residues. The germline CDR1 and CDR2 sequences are SGHRS and YFSETQ. The CDR3 protein is CASSGGNIQYF. The CDR3 DNA follows: TGCGCCAGCAGCGGGGGGAACATTCAGTACTTC.

This clonotype showed up just once. CDR3 nucleotides: TGTGCTAGTGGTCCAGGATTTCTCCCGAACACTGAAGCTTTCTTT. It encodes CASGPGFLPNTEAFF. The genes are TRBV12-3 or TRBV12-4 and TRBJ1-1; D gene uncertain. The CDR3 spans 15 residues.

This clonotype was seen at least ten times. CDR3 in amino acids: CACQSPTLGIDEQYF. Here the CDR3 DNA reads TGTGCCTGCCAGTCACCGACCTTAGGGATCGACGAGCAGTACTTC. The chain links TRBV6-5 to TRBJ2-7; no clear D. Trimming removed 11 bases at V and 5 bases at J, with 25 bases between. CDR1 is MNHEY, CDR2 SVGAGI, per germline. The CDR3 runs 15 residues.

The chain is built from TRBV29-1 and TRBJ1-2; 8 positions agree with TRBD1. The CDR3 has 14 residues. The V gene end was trimmed by 4 bases and the J gene end by 3 bases; junction bases not matched to a gene: 7. The germline V gene encodes CDR1 SQVTM and CDR2 ANQGSEA. The CDR3 loop is CSVGGVQGDYGYTF. As DNA, the CDR3 is TGCAGCGTTGGAGGGGTACAGGGGGACTATGGCTACACCTTC.

In this sample, this clonotype turned up many times. The V call is TRBV20-1, the J call TRBJ1-2; possible D gene TRBD1, 5 bases. The V end lost 6 bases, the J end lost 8 bases, and 16 bases lay between the germline ends. CDR3 length: 12 residues. In germline, CDR1 is DFQATT, CDR2 SNEGSKA (reference sequence). The CDR3 protein is CSATIPGSGYTF. For the CDR3, the DNA is TGCAGTGCGACCATTCCAGGGTCCGGCTACACCTTC.

This clonotype was recorded at least ten times. V usage is TRBV9 and J usage is TRBJ1-3, with 7 bases matching TRBD1. V was pared by 0 bases and J by 11 bases, with 20 bases of the junction left unmatched. The CDR3 spans 18 residues. Germline V gene data show CDR1 as SGDLS and CDR2 as YYNGEE. This CDR3 reads CASSVDGTASGNDDAIYF. In nucleotides, the CDR3 is TGTGCCAGCAGCGTAGATGGGACAGCCTCCGGTAACGACGACGCCATATATTTT.

This rearrangement joins TRBV5-5 to TRBJ2-3; D remains ambiguous. From germline, CDR1 is SGHKS and CDR2 YYEKEE (reference sequence). V was cut by 4 bases and J by 0 bases, with 18 bases left in between. The CDR3 loop spans 17 amino acids. CDR3 sequence: CASSLEDGSVSTDTQYF. The CDR3 DNA sequence: TGTGCCAGCAGCCTCGAGGACGGGTCAGTGAGCACAGATACGCAGTATTTT. The full variable domain, its missing parts supplied by reference TRBV5-5 and TRBJ2-3, is DAGVTQSPTHLIKTRGQQVTLRCSPISGHKSVSWYQQVLGQGPQFIFQYYEKEERGRGNFPDRFSARQFPNYSSELNVNALLLGDSALYLCASSLEDGSVSTDTQYFGPGTRLTVL.

This clonotype was observed a handful of times. In nucleotides, the CDR3 is TGTGCCAGCAGTTACGGCCCGATCCCGACCTACGAGCAGTACTTC. Protein: CASSYGPIPTYEQYF. The chain joins TRBV6-5 to TRBJ2-7; D unclear. This CDR3 contains 15 residues. Trimming removed 2 bases at V and 2 bases at J, with 13 bases between. Germline V gene lookup returns CDR1 MNHEY and CDR2 SVGAGI.

There are many counts of this clonotype. The chain recombines TRBV2 with TRBJ2-5; no clear D. CDR1 is SNHLY, CDR2 FYNNEI, per germline. The CDR3 loop spans 14 amino acids. V was cut by 4 bases and J by 0 bases, with 9 bases left in between. The CDR3 reads CASSVAPYQETQYF. CDR3 DNA: TGTGCCAGCAGTGTGGCACCTTACCAAGAGACCCAGTACTTC.

CDR3 bases: TGCAGTGCTAGAGATTTGGGGATACAAGAGACCCAGTACTTC. Residues: CSARDLGIQETQYF. The rearrangement joins TRBV20-1 to TRBJ2-5; D is unresolved. V was shortened by 0 bases and J by 2 bases, with 10 bases between the two germline ends. CDR1 is DFQATT and CDR2 is SNEGSKA in the germline V gene (reference sequence). This CDR3 is 14 amino acids long.

This chain links TRBV7-8 with TRBJ1-5; TRBD1 agrees at 7 bases. With V trimmed by 1 base and J by 8 bases, 11 bases remained unmatched. Germline loops: CDR1 SGHVS, CDR2 FQNEAQ. The CDR3 consists of 16 residues. The CDR3 bases are TGTGCCAGCAGCTTAGTAAGGGGGGCAGGGGGAAAGCCCCAGCATTTT. Residues: CASSLVRGAGGKPQHF. The full variable domain, completed using reference TRBV7-8 and TRBJ1-5, is GAGVSQSPRYKVAKRGQDVALRCDPISGHVSLFWYQQALGQGPEFLTYFQNEAQLDKSGLPSDRFFAERPEGSVSTLKIQRTQQEDSAVYLCASSLVRGAGGKPQHFGDGTRLSIL.

This rearrangement joins TRBV28 to TRBJ1-2; D ambiguous. From germline, CDR1 is MDHEN and CDR2 SYDVKM. CDR3 length: 16 amino acids. V dropped 2 bases and J dropped 5 bases, with 18 bases sitting between them. This CDR3 is CASSLRLDGGRYGYTF. The CDR3 DNA reads as TGTGCCAGCAGTTTACGTTTGGATGGCGGTCGGTATGGCTACACCTTC.

The chain joins TRBV5-1 to TRBJ2-2; 7 bases align to TRBD1. J lost 4 bases, V lost 4 bases, and 7 bases had no gene match. This CDR3 comprises 15 residues. The germline V gene has CDR1 SGHRS and CDR2 YFSETQ. CDR3 bases: TGCGCCAGCAGCCGTTACAGGGGCGGCACCGGGGAGCTGTTTTTT. Its protein is CASSRYRGGTGELFF. The full variable domain, rest sourced from reference TRBV5-1 and TRBJ2-2, is KAGVTQTPRYLIKTRGQQVTLSCSPISGHRSVSWYQQTPGQGLQFLFEYFSETQRNKGNFPGRFSGRQFSNSRSEMNVSTLELGDSALYLCASSRYRGGTGELFFGEGSRLTVL.

The V gene is TRBV19, the J gene TRBJ2-7; TRBD1 matches 8 bases. V was clipped by 8 bases and J by 1 base; unmatched bases: 10. CDR1 and CDR2 (germline): LNHDA, SQIVND (reference sequence). This CDR3 has 15 residues. CDR3 sequence: CASAPDWTGSYEQYF. The CDR3 bases are TGTGCCAGTGCTCCGGACTGGACAGGGTCCTACGAGCAGTACTTC. Drawing the rest from reference TRBV19 and TRBJ2-7, the complete variable domain is DGGITQSPKYLFRKEGQNVTLSCEQNLNHDAMYWYRQDPGQGLRLIYYSQIVNDFQKGDIAEGYSVSREKKESFPLTVTSAQKNPTAFYLCASAPDWTGSYEQYFGPGTRLTVT.

A remark on this clonotype: It may be a read error: a sequence one base away is much more abundant. The chain links TRBV7-1 to TRBJ2-7; D is unclear. TRBV7-1 is reported as an ORF; its role is uncertain. Trimming removed 3 bases from V and 7 bases from J, with 13 bases in between. This CDR3 spans 13 amino acids. In DNA form, the CDR3 reads TGTGCCAGCAGCTCGTTCGGATGGTGGGAGCAGTACTTC. Protein product: CASSSFGWWEQYF.

The CDR3 spells CASSTTGGVYGYTF. The CDR3 DNA is TGTGCCAGTAGTACGACAGGGGGCGTCTATGGCTACACCTTC. The rearrangement uses TRBV19 and TRBJ1-2; 10 bases fit TRBD1. The J segment lost 4 bases and the V segment lost 4 bases, leaving 3 bases of the junction unmatched. The CDR3 is 14 residues long. Germline V gene data show CDR1 as LNHDA and CDR2 as SQIVND (reference sequence).

This clonotype has a count of ten or more. The chain combines TRBV5-5 with TRBJ2-5; 9 bases align to TRBD2. Losses at the gene ends were 4 bases for V and 5 bases for J; bases not matched to a gene: 6. This CDR3 has 14 residues. Germline CDR1 reads SGHKS; CDR2 reads YYEKEE (reference sequence). The CDR3 sequence is CASSTIGTSETQYF. The CDR3 DNA reads TGTGCCAGCAGCACAATCGGGACTAGCGAGACCCAGTACTTC. Using reference TRBV5-5 and TRBJ2-5 for the parts outside the CDR3, the full variable domain is DAGVTQSPTHLIKTRGQQVTLRCSPISGHKSVSWYQQVLGQGPQFIFQYYEKEERGRGNFPDRFSARQFPNYSSELNVNALLLGDSALYLCASSTIGTSETQYFGPGTRLLVL.

This clonotype was recorded many times. The gene calls are TRBV7-8 and TRBJ2-5; a possible D gene is TRBD1 (5 bases). Germline CDR1 reads SGHVS; CDR2 reads FQNEAQ. The CDR3 totals 14 residues. V lost 4 bases and J lost 4, with 13 bases in between. CDR3: CASSSRVLRETQYF. The CDR3 DNA reads TGTGCCAGCAGCTCCAGGGTGTTGCGAGAGACCCAGTACTTC.

Many counts were recorded for this clonotype. The chain joins TRBV9 to TRBJ2-2; no clear D. Germline lookup yields CDR1 SGDLS and CDR2 YYNGEE. CDR3 length: 13 amino acids. V lost 1 base to trimming and J lost 5 bases, with 6 bases between them. The CDR3 sequence: CASSVSGTGELFF. The CDR3 DNA reads TGTGCCAGCAGCGTATCGGGTACCGGGGAGCTGTTTTTT.